The 8 T cell receptor beta chains given below trace back to one sample, sequenced in a study of shared clonotypes between healthy human individuals (dated by TCRdb to the early 2020s). Library method: the immunoSEQ multiplex PCR assay. In TCRdb, the immuneACCESS table is reduced to in-frame sequences with V and J assigned. These tables do not hold every clone; where another copy was compared, an unresolved V gene accounts for under half, and the others remain unexplained. The sample data list 1.5 million to 1.9 million clones, and approximately 98% of these were observed just once. Approximately 0.45% of the sample is taken by the ten largest. The specimen was naive CD4+ T cells sorted from blood. The cell subset or site tag for this specimen amounts to: CD45RA+ positively selected. These receptors originate from a man aged 30-40 years in good health.

The chain is built from TRBV10-2 and TRBJ2-1, with 12 bases lining up with TRBD2. CDR3 length equals 15 residues. Trimming cost V 3 bases and J 6 bases; bases outside gene matches: 3. CDR1 is WSHSY and CDR2 is SAAADI in the germline V gene. CDR3 sequence (DNA): TGCGCCAGCAGTGATCGGACTAGCGGGATCAATGAGCAGTTCTTC. Translation: CASSDRTSGINEQFF.

The chain has TRBV10-2 and TRBJ2-7; D gene uncertain. The CDR3 consists of 19 residues. Germline V gives CDR1 WSHSY, CDR2 SAAADI. Deletions cut 0 bases from V and 9 bases from J, with 30 bases between. CDR3 sequence: CASSESVLAPLFSPNGQYF. CDR3 DNA sequence: TGCGCCAGCAGTGAGTCTGTCTTAGCCCCTCTCTTTTCTCCCAACGGGCAGTACTTC.

The genes are TRBV9 and TRBJ2-2; D is perhaps TRBD2 (6 bases). CDR1 and CDR2 from the germline V gene are SGDLS and YYNGEE. The CDR3 is 18 residues long. Between the trimmed V and J ends, which lost 2 bases and 1 base, there was a span of 18 bases. The DNA of the CDR3 is TGTGCCAGCAGCGTCGTAGGGGAGGTGAAACTGAACACCGGGGAGCTGTTTTTT. Its translation is CASSVVGEVKLNTGELFF. The full variable domain, in which reference TRBV9 and TRBJ2-2 provide the parts outside the CDR3, is DSGVTQTPKHLITATGQRVTLRCSPRSGDLSVYWYQQSLDQGLQFLIQYYNGEERAKGNILERFSAQQFPDLHSELNLSSLELGDSALYFCASSVVGEVKLNTGELFFGEGSRLTVL.

This chain connects TRBV25-1 to TRBJ2-5; TRBD2 aligns across 7 bases. The CDR3 has 17 residues. Per germline, CDR1 MGHDK and CDR2 SYGVNS. The J segment lost 5 bases and the V segment lost 6 bases, leaving 18 bases of the junction unmatched. CDR3: CASRGPAGRALRETQYF. The CDR3 nucleotides are TGTGCCAGCAGGGGGCCGGCTGGGAGGGCACTCAGGGAGACCCAGTACTTC.

The chain carries TRBV6-5 and TRBJ1-5, with D unresolved. V was cut by 5 bases and J by 5 bases, with 10 bases left in between. Germline loops: CDR1 MNHEY, CDR2 SVGAGI. The CDR3 is 13 amino acids. CDR3 nucleotides: TGTGCCAGCAGTGGTCGGTGGGATCAGCCCCAGCATTTT. Translating gives CASSGRWDQPQHF.

The J gene is TRBJ1-4, the V gene TRBV7-3, with D maybe TRBD1 (5 bases). This CDR3 spans 15 amino acids. Germline CDR1 SGHTA, CDR2 FQGTGA. Deletions cut 5 bases from V and 8 bases from J, with 18 bases between. The CDR3 coding sequence is TGTGCCAGCAGCCCGGGGACCTCCACGGGGGAAAAACTGTTTTTT. Its protein product is CASSPGTSTGEKLFF.

The genes are TRBV30 and TRBJ2-6; 9 positions match TRBD2. Germline assignment: CDR1 GTSNPN and CDR2 SVGIG (reference sequence). The CDR3 runs to 14 residues. V shed 4 bases, J shed 6 bases, and the junction held 4 bases outside the gene matches. CDR3 DNA: TGTGCCTGGAATAGCGGGAGTGTGGCCAACGTCCTGACTTTC. This sequence encodes CAWNSGSVANVLTF.

The V and J genes are TRBV5-6 and TRBJ2-5; D gene uncertain. The length of the CDR3 is 15 residues. In germline, CDR1 is SGHDT, CDR2 YYEEEE. V was trimmed by 2 bases and J by 1 base, leaving 12 bases between them. CDR3 protein: CASSLVHGRQETQYF. CDR3 in DNA: TGTGCCAGCAGCTTAGTCCATGGACGCCAAGAGACCCAGTACTTC.